The 16 T cell receptor beta chains reported below all come from one sample, sequenced in a study of memory CD4+ T cells and cytomegalovirus serostatus. TCRdb's table, derived via immunoSEQ multiplex PCR, lists solely in-frame clones and lacks some. The sample comprises 35,000 to 50,000 clones, around 80% of which are singletons, and 0.95% to 1.2% rests with the top ten. Single viable CD3+CD4+CD8-CD45RO+ cells were sorted as the memory CD4+ T cells. The specimen was memory CD4+ T cells from blood. These TCRs come from an adult in good health and CMV-seronegative.

The chain has TRBV6-1 and TRBJ1-1; TRBD1 might be the D (5 bases). The CDR3 extends over 13 amino acids. Germline V gene sequence: CDR1 MNHNS, CDR2 SASEGT. V dropped 3 bases and J dropped 11 bases, with 16 bases sitting between them. The CDR3 here is CASSEGTENQAFF. The CDR3 bases are TGTGCCAGCAGTGAGGGGACCGAGAATCAGGCTTTCTTT.

The chain joins TRBV7-2 to TRBJ1-2, with 9 bases lining up with TRBD1. Germline trimming cut 2 bases from V and 8 bases from J; bases unmatched to any gene: 9. The V gene's germline CDR1 is SGHTA and CDR2 FQGNSA. The CDR3 is made up of 15 amino acids. CDR3 residues: CASSLRGGQGWGYTF. As DNA, the CDR3 is TGTGCCAGCAGCTTAAGGGGGGGACAGGGTTGGGGCTACACCTTC.

V usage is TRBV18 and J usage is TRBJ1-5; possible D gene TRBD1, 6 bases. CDR1 KGHSH and CDR2 LQKENI come from the germline V gene. This CDR3 is 14 amino acids long. The V and J ends lost 6 bases and 5 bases respectively, with 14 bases between them. This CDR3 reads CASSIQGGDQPQHF. CDR3 sequence (DNA): TGTGCCAGCTCCATCCAAGGGGGGGATCAGCCCCAGCATTTT.

The V call is TRBV6-5, the J call TRBJ2-3; no clear D gene. This CDR3 has 15 amino acids. The germline V gene has CDR1 MNHEY and CDR2 SVGAGI. With 6 bases removed from V and 1 base from J, the gap between germline ends came to 14 bases. CDR3 in amino acids: CASRTGRRGTDTQYF. CDR3 nucleotides: TGTGCCAGCAGAACCGGGCGTAGGGGCACAGATACGCAGTATTTT.

This chain uses TRBV11-3 with TRBJ1-2; 7 nucleotides match TRBD1. Germline lookup yields CDR1 SGHNT and CDR2 YENEEA. Losses at the gene ends were 3 bases for V and 5 bases for J; bases not matched to a gene: 12. This CDR3 spans 16 amino acids. CDR3 in DNA: TGTGCCAGCAGCTTTCTCTCCGGGACAGACGTATATGGCTACACCTTC. Translation: CASSFLSGTDVYGYTF.

The J gene is TRBJ2-3, the V gene TRBV7-2; D gene uncertain. Germline loops: CDR1 SGHTA, CDR2 FQGNSA. The CDR3 has 16 amino acids. V was shortened by 5 bases and J by 0 bases, with 15 bases between the two germline ends. The DNA of the CDR3 is TGTGCCAGCAGCCTCCTTGCCGGGTCGAGCACAGATACGCAGTATTTT. It specifies CASSLLAGSSTDTQYF.

The genes are TRBV11-2 and TRBJ1-2; D gene ambiguous. The V gene lost 2 bases and the J gene lost 4 bases, with 5 bases spanning the gap. The CDR3 is 12 amino acids. Germline values: CDR1 SGHAT, CDR2 FQNNGV. CDR3 nucleotide sequence: TGTGCCAGCAGCTTAATTACCTATGGCTACACCTTC. It encodes CASSLITYGYTF.

The chain couples TRBV9 to TRBJ2-1; TRBD2 might be the D (6 bases). The CDR3 contains 16 residues. The V gene lost 3 bases and the J gene lost 5 bases, with 18 bases spanning the gap. Germline V gene lookup returns CDR1 SGDLS and CDR2 YYNGEE. The CDR3 nucleotides read TGTGCCAGCAGCGCCCCCCCGCGGGGATGGGACAATGAGCAGTTCTTC. It yields the protein CASSAPPRGWDNEQFF.

This rearrangement joins TRBV7-9 to TRBJ2-5; unclear D gene. Trimming removed 5 bases from V and 5 bases from J, with 18 bases in between. The CDR3 loop spans 15 amino acids. CDR1 is SEHNR, CDR2 FQNEAQ, per germline (reference sequence). The CDR3 DNA is TGTGCCAGCAGCCCAAAGAGAAGGGTCGGGGAGACCCAGTACTTC. This gives the protein CASSPKRRVGETQYF.

This clone has only a few counts. This chain links TRBV10-3 with TRBJ1-1, with D possibly being TRBD1 (5 bases). This CDR3 is 11 amino acids long. CDR1 is ENHRY, CDR2 SYGVKD, per germline. Trimming stripped 11 bases from V and 4 bases from J, with 11 bases between. The CDR3 protein is CASRDRTEAFF. The CDR3 bases are TGTGCCTCCAGGGATCGCACTGAAGCTTTCTTT.

The chain is built from TRBV28 and TRBJ1-5; D gene ambiguous. V lost 2 bases to trimming and J lost 2 bases, with 10 bases between them. Germline V gene data show CDR1 as MDHEN and CDR2 as SYDVKM. The CDR3 runs 15 residues. Here the CDR3 reads CASSLGGPGNQPQHF. DNA of the CDR3: TGTGCCAGCAGTTTAGGAGGGCCCGGCAATCAGCCCCAGCATTTT.

The rearrangement uses TRBV14 and TRBJ1-2; tentatively, D is TRBD1 (5 bases). Trimming removed 1 base from V and 8 bases from J, with 11 bases in between. The CDR3 is made up of 13 amino acids. Per the germline V gene, CDR1 is SGHDN and CDR2 is FVKESK. CDR3 nucleotide sequence: TGTGCCAGCAGCCAAGGTGTAGCAGGGGGCTACACCTTC. This gives the protein CASSQGVAGGYTF. The variable domain in full, completed from reference TRBV14 and TRBJ1-2, reads EAGVTQFPSHSVIEKGQTVTLRCDPISGHDNLYWYRRVMGKEIKFLLHFVKESKQDESGMPNNRFLAERTGGTYSTLKVQPAELEDSGVYFCASSQGVAGGYTFGSGTRLTVV.

This clone came up once. The rearrangement joins TRBV11-2 to TRBJ2-3, with D perhaps matching TRBD2 (6 bases). V shed 1 base and J shed 1 base, with 12 bases lying between them. CDR3 length: 16 amino acids. Germline V gene lookup returns CDR1 SGHAT and CDR2 FQNNGV. The CDR3 loop is CASSLGRGAGTDTQYF. The CDR3 region has the DNA TGTGCCAGCAGCTTAGGCCGCGGGGCAGGCACAGATACGCAGTATTTT. The full variable domain, rest sourced from reference TRBV11-2 and TRBJ2-3, is EAGVAQSPRYKIIEKRQSVAFWCNPISGHATLYWYQQILGQGPKLLIQFQNNGVVDDSQLPKDRFSAERLKGVDSTLKIQPAKLEDSAVYLCASSLGRGAGTDTQYFGPGTRLTVL.

This clone has just a few counts. This chain joins TRBV5-3 and TRBJ1-2; tentatively, D is TRBD1 (5 bases). TRBV5-3 is identified as an open reading frame with a role that is uncertain. This CDR3 has 15 amino acids. Trimming took 4 bases from V and 5 from J, leaving 18 bases between them. This chain's CDR3 is CARSPPGRGGYGYTF. The DNA of the CDR3 is TGTGCCAGAAGCCCGCCAGGGCGTGGAGGTTATGGCTACACCTTC.

This clone was observed a single time. DNA of the CDR3: TGTGCCAGCAGTTCCCGGACAGGTAGCATGAACACTGAAGCTTTCTTT. As protein: CASSSRTGSMNTEAFF. V and J are TRBV27 and TRBJ1-1; 7 nucleotides align to TRBD1. V lost 4 bases and J lost 0; bases outside the gene matches: 8. Germline-derived CDR1 and CDR2 are MNHEY and SMNVEV (reference sequence). The CDR3 is made up of 16 amino acids.

This chain connects TRBV7-2 to TRBJ1-3; D is uncertain. Trimming removed 1 base at V and 4 bases at J, with 5 bases between. Germline V gives CDR1 SGHTA, CDR2 FQGNSA. The CDR3 spans 13 residues. CDR3 sequence (DNA): TGTGCCAGCAGCTTAGGTCGAGGAAACACCATATATTTT. Encoded protein: CASSLGRGNTIYF. The complete variable domain, with remaining parts taken from reference TRBV7-2 and TRBJ1-3, reads GAGVSQSPSNKVTEKGKDVELRCDPISGHTALYWYRQSLGQGLEFLIYFQGNSAPDKSGLPSDRFSAERTGGSVSTLTIQRTQQEDSAVYLCASSLGRGNTIYFGEGSWLTVV.